The entry that follows covers one T cell receptor beta chain sequence. The data originate from a study of tumor-infiltrating lymphocytes in oesophageal squamous cell carcinoma. Germline lookup yields CDR1 SGHTA and CDR2 FQGNSA. The CDR3 extends over 16 amino acids. The trim removed 5 bases at V and 12 bases at J, leaving 19 bases unmatched. TCRdb called the PCR reads again in MiXCR, with one record for every CDR3 protein. The data contain 15,000 to 20,000 distinct CDR3 sequences, about 40% of them seen just once; the ten biggest clones take up approximately 40%. Sequences were obtained from blood. The sequence came from a female donor with esophageal squamous cell carcinoma. V gene TRBV7-2 combines with J gene TRBJ2-1; 7 bases are shared with TRBD1. The CDR3 reads CASSTNPVTGHLGQFF. For the CDR3, the DNA is TGTGCCAGCAGCACCAACCCCGTGACAGGGCACCTCGGGCAGTTCTTC. The variable domain in full, completed from reference TRBV7-2 and TRBJ2-1, reads GAGVSQSPSNKVTEKGKDVELRCDPISGHTALYWYRQSLGQGLEFLIYFQGNSAPDKSGLPSDRFSAERTGGSVSTLTIQRTQQEDSAVYLCASSTNPVTGHLGQFFGPGTRLTVL.